This T cell receptor (beta chain) was identified in a study of blood T cell repertoires in COVID-19. On the study more broadly: Acute and convalescent COVID-19 specimens originated in the United States, Italy and Spain.

TCRdb's copy holds only in-frame clones and misses some; the assay was immunoSEQ multiplex PCR. The sample carries 120,000 to 150,000 clones, roughly 85% recorded once. This TCR came from a man over 45 with acute or convalescent COVID-19. Sample: peripheral blood.

Here the CDR3 DNA reads TGTGCCAGCAGCTCGACTAGCGGGAGTACAGATACGCAGTATTTT. Residues: CASSSTSGSTDTQYF. The chain has TRBV5-4 and TRBJ2-3, with TRBD2 matching over 12 bases. J was trimmed by 3 bases and V by 3 bases; bases with no gene match: 2. This CDR3 is 15 amino acids long. CDR1 is SGHNT and CDR2 is YYREEE in the germline V gene (reference sequence).